This TCR beta chain was obtained from a study of breast tumors, draining lymph nodes, adjacent tissues. The lymph nodes were axillary draining lymph nodes from breast cancer patients. One entry per CDR3 protein results from TCRdb running MiXCR on the multiplex PCR reads. The sample lists roughly 220,000 distinct CDR3 sequences; roughly a third were seen once. This clonotype was seen many times. The antigen remains undetermined. Study observations and caveats: Compared with lymph nodes, tumors were less diverse; compared with nontumor tissue, more. The lymph node origin of tumor T cells was framed as consistent with a hypothesis, not demonstrated. Data fit most tumor T cells coming from lymph node, expanding in tumor.

Germline CDR1 and CDR2: MNHEY and SVGAGI. The V and J ends lost 4 bases and 8 bases, in that order; junction bases with no gene match: 3. The CDR3 is 14 amino acids. The sequence came from a female donor with breast cancer. Some clones in this sample may be carry-over from other donors' samples. The chain employs TRBV6-5 and TRBJ1-6; 9 bases line up with TRBD1. Sequencing was performed on axillary lymph node tissue. CDR3 DNA sequence: TGTGCCAGCAGTTCCGGGACAGGGTATTCACCCCTCCACTTT. It codes for CASSSGTGYSPLHF.